These 3 T cell receptor beta chains were all obtained from the same sample, sequenced in a study of T cell repertoires in cytomegalovirus infection. In TCRdb, the reads were re-called with MiXCR into one record per CDR3 protein. The repertoire has roughly 990,000 distinct CDR3 sequences, 30% to 40% of them found once; the top ten carry 10% to 15%. These receptors are not linked to any known antigen. The sample was cultured CD8+ T cells from PBMCs, taken from culture after CMV antigen stimulation. The source of these receptors is a human donor in good health (CMV status not recorded). Some clones in this sample may be carry-over from other donors' samples.

This clonotype came up a few times. V usage is TRBV7-8 and J usage is TRBJ2-7, with a possible D match to TRBD2 (5 bases). V lost 5 bases to trimming and J lost 6 bases, with 17 bases between them. The CDR3 loop spans 14 amino acids. The germline V gene has CDR1 SGHVS and CDR2 FQNEAQ. CDR3 DNA sequence: TGTGCCAGCAGCCCGAGGGCCCAATTTCCCGAGCAGTACGTC. Translated: CASSPRAQFPEQYV.

V and J are TRBV5-1 and TRBJ1-1; D is undetermined. Trimming took 7 bases from V and 1 from J, leaving 11 bases between them. The CDR3 contains 13 residues. Germline CDR1 SGHRS, CDR2 YFSETQ. This CDR3 reads CASCGNSNTEAFF. CDR3 coding DNA: TGCGCCAGCTGTGGGAATTCGAACACTGAAGCTTTCTTT. Filled out from reference TRBV5-1 and TRBJ1-1, the complete variable domain reads KAGVTQTPRYLIKTRGQQVTLSCSPISGHRSVSWYQQTPGQGLQFLFEYFSETQRNKGNFPGRFSGRQFSNSRSEMNVSTLELGDSALYLCASCGNSNTEAFFGQGTRLTVV.

CDR3: CASSLDWGGGGNIQYF. In nucleotides, the CDR3 is TGTGCCAGCAGCTTGGATTGGGGGGGAGGAGGAAACATTCAGTACTTC. The chain combines TRBV5-6 with TRBJ2-4; 7 bases are shared with TRBD2. The germline V gene encodes CDR1 SGHDT and CDR2 YYEEEE. V dropped 0 bases and J dropped 6; count of bases not matched to a gene: 9. This CDR3 has 16 amino acids.